Below, 5 T cell receptor beta chains from the same sample are listed, as sequenced in a study of T cell clusters in autoimmune cytopenias (dated by TCRdb to the late 2010s). Sequencing was performed on an Illumina MiSeq. Multiplex PCR with a touch-down protocol amplified TRB rearrangements, with the TRB-A and TRB-B primer pools combined in a single tube. Reprocessed by TCRdb, the reads give a single entry per CDR3 protein sequence, without DNA. For this sample, the table gives 5,500 to 8,500 distinct CDR3 sequences. Of the sample, 16% is held by the ten largest clones. TRB amplification used roughly 0.25 ug of peripheral blood genomic DNA, approximately 41,000 genome equivalents, per sample. The material sequenced was peripheral blood. These receptors all stem from a human donor with an autoimmune cytopenia or autoimmune hepatitis (not recorded which).

The chain joins TRBV6-1 to TRBJ1-4; the TRBD1 assignment by TCRdb is unverifiable without DNA. Germline CDR1 and CDR2: MNHNS and SASEGT. There are 15 residues in the CDR3. The CDR3 sequence is CASSSTTGGWEKLFF.

The V call is TRBV10-1, the J call TRBJ1-5. CDR1 and CDR2 from the germline V gene are WNHNN and SYGVQD (reference sequence). This CDR3 contains 16 residues. This chain's CDR3 is CASSSGAGGGNQPQHF.

Considering frequency, this clonotype is medium-sized (0.01 to 0.1%). The chain couples TRBV6-5 to TRBJ2-6; the D call of TRBD1 rests on TCRdb alone, since no DNA is present to check it. Germline V gives CDR1 MNHEY, CDR2 SVGAGI. This CDR3 has 19 amino acids. This chain's CDR3 is CASSYKYDRSSSGANVLTF.

The chain carries TRBV7-9 and TRBJ2-3; TCRdb selects TRBD1, and the lack of DNA leaves this call unchecked. The CDR3 has 15 amino acids. Germline values: CDR1 SEHNR, CDR2 FQNEAQ (reference sequence). The CDR3 spells CASSWDLGAEDTQYF.

The rearrangement links TRBV12-3 or TRBV12-4 to TRBJ1-5; there is no DNA to check the TCRdb D call of TRBD1. The length of the CDR3 is 14 residues. The CDR3 here is CASSPPGGNQPQHF.